This TCR beta chain is from a study of identical twins. The CDR3 runs to 16 residues. Germline assignment: CDR1 DFQATT and CDR2 SNEGSKA (reference sequence). The V gene lost 0 bases and the J gene lost 1 base, with 13 bases spanning the gap. Concerning this clonotype: Its matching antigen is unknown.

Broader study findings: Fewer insertions marked abundant cord blood beta clonotypes; young adult naive trended weakly, memory not at all. Beta out-of-frame sequences showed weaker excess sharing between twins. Compared with unrelated sharing, twin-shared out-of-frame alpha sequences had more low-probability sequences.

Unique molecular identifiers were present on the cDNA, and a universal primer site came from template switching. In TCRdb, the 5' RACE reads were re-called with MiXCR into one record per CDR3 protein. Of about 460,000 distinct CDR3 sequences detected, around 14% appear once; the ten largest clones hold 0.4% to 0.55%. The sample was also reused in another study, on yellow fever vaccine responses in identical twins.

The TCR originated in a woman aged 18-35 years in good health. The sample taken for sequencing was CD4+ T cells sorted from blood. The chain employs TRBV20-1 and TRBJ2-1; D possibly corresponds to TRBD2 (7 bases). DNA of the CDR3: TGCAGTGCTAGAGATGGGGGGGCCCAGTCCTACAATGAGCAGTTCTTC. This gives the protein CSARDGGAQSYNEQFF.